The 26 T cell receptor beta chains listed next were all sequenced from one sample in a study of metastatic and nonmetastatic thyroid tumors. Thyroid surgery had not been preceded by any treatment in any patient. TCRdb re-clonotyped the PCR reads via MiXCR. The sample shows approximately 15,000 clones, 30% to 35% of them seen only once. Sequenced material: tumor tissue. The origin of the receptors is a female donor with papillary thyroid cancer or a benign thyroid nodule (not recorded which). Some clones in this sample may be carry-over from other donors' samples.

The chain joins TRBV11-3 to TRBJ1-2, with D uncertain. This CDR3 spans 14 amino acids. Germline V gene data show CDR1 as SGHNT and CDR2 as YENEEA. Trimming shortened V by 5 bases and J by 8 bases, and 18 bases separated the two germline ends. CDR3 residues: CASSHANPYAGYTF. The CDR3 DNA follows: TGTGCCAGCAGCCACGCCAATCCCTATGCGGGCTACACCTTC.

This clone was found many times. The chain joins TRBV28 to TRBJ2-7; the D call may be TRBD1 or TRBD2 (6 bases each). Germline CDR1 is MDHEN and CDR2 is SYDVKM. There are 15 residues in the CDR3. V lost 3 bases to trimming and J lost 4 bases, with 16 bases between them. The CDR3 region is CASSFPVGGAYEQYF. For the CDR3, the DNA is TGTGCCAGCAGTTTCCCGGTGGGGGGCGCGTACGAGCAGTACTTC.

This clone was counted ten times or more. This rearrangement joins TRBV5-4 to TRBJ1-5; 9 nucleotides align to TRBD1. This CDR3 has 16 amino acids. Trimming at V came to 4 bases and at J to 0 bases, leaving 5 bases not matched to a gene. Germline-derived CDR1 and CDR2 are SGHNT and YYREEE (reference sequence). CDR3 sequence (DNA): TGTGCCAGCAGCCTGGGGGGACAGGGTAGCAATCAGCCCCAGCATTTT. It yields the protein CASSLGGQGSNQPQHF.

This clone occurred a few times. This rearrangement joins TRBV28 to TRBJ1-5; perhaps TRBD1 as D (6 bases). Per the germline V gene, CDR1 is MDHEN and CDR2 is SYDVKM. Trimming shortened V by 3 bases and J by 0 bases, and 15 bases separated the two germline ends. The CDR3 is made up of 17 amino acids. CDR3 bases: TGTGCCAGCAGTTTTTCCGGGACAAAAAATAGCAATCAGCCCCAGCATTTT. Translated, it gives CASSFSGTKNSNQPQHF.

This chain connects TRBV19 to TRBJ2-2; D is undetermined. This CDR3 spans 14 amino acids. Germline lookup yields CDR1 LNHDA and CDR2 SQIVND (reference sequence). Trimming pared 3 bases from V and 5 bases from J, leaving 10 bases between. The CDR3 sequence is CASSIPSDTGELFF. In DNA, the CDR3 is TGTGCCAGTAGTATCCCTAGTGATACCGGGGAGCTGTTTTTT.

Many counts were recorded for this clone. The V gene is TRBV25-1, the J gene TRBJ2-1; TRBD2 aligns across 11 bases. V gave up 6 bases and J gave up 2 bases; unmatched junction bases: 3. This CDR3 is built from 15 residues. Per germline, CDR1 MGHDK and CDR2 SYGVNS. Here the CDR3 DNA reads TGTGCCAGCAGGGAGACTAGCGGGACCTACAATGAGCAGTTCTTC. Protein sequence: CASRETSGTYNEQFF.

The chain couples TRBV30 to TRBJ1-2; 7 nucleotides agree with TRBD1. The germline V gene encodes CDR1 GTSNPN and CDR2 SVGIG (reference sequence). CDR3 length: 13 residues. After removal of 4 bases from V and 9 bases from J, the junction contained 11 bases not matched to a gene. The CDR3 loop reads CAWTGGTDARYTF. CDR3 nucleotides: TGTGCCTGGACTGGGGGGACAGATGCACGCTACACCTTC.

The V and J genes are TRBV6-1 and TRBJ1-2; 8 nucleotides agree with TRBD1. The CDR3 has 15 amino acids. The germline V gene has CDR1 MNHNS and CDR2 SASEGT. The J segment lost 4 bases and the V segment lost 6 bases, leaving 10 bases of the junction unmatched. The CDR3 loop is CASSPDRGASYGYTF. In nucleotides, the CDR3 is TGTGCCAGCAGCCCTGACAGGGGAGCAAGCTATGGCTACACCTTC.

This clone appeared a single time. This chain joins TRBV30 and TRBJ2-7; unclear D gene. The CDR3 contains 14 residues. Germline V gives CDR1 GTSNPN, CDR2 SVGIG (reference sequence). Trimming pared 1 base from V and 4 bases from J, leaving 14 bases between. The CDR3 here is CAWSARLGIYEQYF. For the CDR3, the DNA is TGTGCCTGGAGTGCCAGACTCGGTATTTACGAGCAGTACTTC.

At least ten counts were recorded for this clone. The rearrangement uses TRBV5-4 and TRBJ2-7; 7 bases line up with TRBD1. Germline V gene data show CDR1 as SGHNT and CDR2 as YYREEE (reference sequence). The length of the CDR3 is 14 residues. The trim removed 4 bases at V and 2 bases at J, leaving 6 bases unmatched. The CDR3 region is CASSTGTVPYEQYF. CDR3 in DNA: TGTGCCAGCAGCACCGGGACAGTTCCCTACGAGCAGTACTTC. Full variable domain (outside the CDR3, taken from reference TRBV5-4 and TRBJ2-7): ETGVTQSPTHLIKTRGQQVTLRCSSQSGHNTVSWYQQALGQGPQFIFQYYREEENGRGNFPPRFSGLQFPNYSSELNVNALELDDSALYLCASSTGTVPYEQYFGPGTRLTVT.

This clone qualifies as medium-sized (0.01 to 0.1%). The chain uses TRBV20-1 and TRBJ2-2, with 8 bases aligning to TRBD2. CDR3 length: 14 residues. Per germline, CDR1 DFQATT and CDR2 SNEGSKA (reference sequence). Trimming cost V 3 bases and J 5 bases; bases outside gene matches: 5. The CDR3 reads CSASLSGGTGELFF. The CDR3, as DNA: TGCAGTGCTAGCCTGTCGGGAGGGACCGGGGAGCTGTTTTTT.

This clone was recorded at least ten times. V and J are TRBV30 and TRBJ2-1; maybe TRBD2 (6 bases). This CDR3 has 13 amino acids. CDR1 and CDR2 (germline): GTSNPN, SVGIG (reference sequence). Trimming stripped 3 bases from V and 6 bases from J, with 12 bases between. DNA of the CDR3: TGTGCCTGGAGCCCGACTAGGGGCAATGAGCAGTTCTTC. The encoded protein is CAWSPTRGNEQFF.

The sample holds many counts of this clone. CDR3 coding DNA: TGTGCCAGCAGCTCCTGGGGCGGAGAGCAGTACTTC. Its translation: CASSSWGGEQYF. The chain uses TRBV5-4 and TRBJ2-7; D is perhaps TRBD1 (5 bases). CDR1 is SGHNT and CDR2 is YYREEE in the germline V gene (reference sequence). The CDR3 spans 12 residues. V gave up 3 bases and J gave up 7 bases, with 11 bases separating them.

The rearrangement uses TRBV20-1 and TRBJ1-2; a weak D match, TRBD1 (5 bases). Trimming pared 6 bases from V and 0 bases from J, leaving 20 bases between. Germline assignment: CDR1 DFQATT and CDR2 SNEGSKA (reference sequence). The CDR3 has 16 residues. The CDR3 DNA is TGCAGTGCGAGGCCACAGGACCAAATAGCTAACTATGGCTACACCTTC. It is translated as CSARPQDQIANYGYTF.

CDR3 protein: CSVWGLPKRYGTVYEQYF. CDR3 DNA sequence: TGCAGCGTTTGGGGTCTACCGAAAAGGTATGGGACAGTATACGAGCAGTACTTC. V usage is TRBV29-1 and J usage is TRBJ2-7; 7 positions agree with TRBD1. The J segment lost 4 bases and the V segment lost 5 bases, leaving 23 bases of the junction unmatched. CDR1 is SQVTM and CDR2 is ANQGSEA in the germline V gene. The CDR3 contains 18 residues.

This clone has ten or more counts. The chain links TRBV10-1 to TRBJ2-2, with D possibly TRBD2 on 6 matching bases. Germline lookup yields CDR1 WNHNN and CDR2 SYGVQD (reference sequence). V was trimmed by 0 bases and J by 8 bases, leaving 10 bases between them. This CDR3 comprises 14 residues. This chain's CDR3 is CASSESYGRGELFF. CDR3 DNA sequence: TGCGCCAGCAGTGAGTCATACGGGAGAGGGGAGCTGTTTTTT.

The V and J genes are TRBV20-1 and TRBJ1-2; 8 bases match TRBD1. The CDR3 loop spans 13 amino acids. Germline trimming cut 6 bases from V and 0 bases from J; bases unmatched to any gene: 3. Germline V gives CDR1 DFQATT, CDR2 SNEGSKA (reference sequence). The CDR3 DNA reads as TGCAGTGCCAGGGGGCAACCTAACTATGGCTACACCTTC. The encoded protein is CSARGQPNYGYTF.

On this clone itself: A single base separates this from a much larger clone, so it may be a read error. This chain uses TRBV4-1 with TRBJ2-1, with D unclear. The germline V and J ends were trimmed by 4 bases and 5 bases, with 12 bases remaining between them. The V gene's germline CDR1 is MGHRA and CDR2 YSYEKL. The CDR3 has 14 residues. As DNA, the CDR3 is TGCGCCAGCAGCCTTTCTAGAGCGAACAATGAGCAGTTCTTC. This sequence encodes CASSLSRANNEQFF.

The rearrangement joins TRBV2 to TRBJ2-7; 8 nucleotides align to TRBD1. Unmatched junction bases numbered 3, after V lost 1 base and J lost 7 bases. CDR1 SNHLY and CDR2 FYNNEI come from the germline V gene. The CDR3 consists of 13 residues. The CDR3 nucleotides are TGTGCCAGCAGTGAAGGCAGGGGGCAAGAGCAGTACTTC. Its protein is CASSEGRGQEQYF.

This clone is termed medium-sized. The genes are TRBV12-3 or TRBV12-4 and TRBJ1-4; the D is unclear. CDR3 length: 14 amino acids. V was clipped by 6 bases and J by 2 bases, with 10 bases between them. The CDR3 nucleotides read TGTGCCAGCAGAGACCAGGCGACTAATGAAAAACTGTTTTTT. Its translation: CASRDQATNEKLFF.

The gene calls are TRBV6-2 or TRBV6-3 and TRBJ2-7; weak D call: TRBD1 (6 bases). This CDR3 is built from 19 residues. In germline, CDR1 is MNHEY, CDR2 SVGEGT. V lost 9 bases to trimming and J lost 2 bases, with 32 bases between them. The CDR3 sequence: CARTHDRYRVRSSPYEQYF. The CDR3 coding sequence is TGTGCCAGAACCCACGACAGGTATCGGGTAAGATCCTCGCCCTACGAGCAGTACTTC.

The gene calls are TRBV20-1 and TRBJ2-1; 7 bases map to TRBD2. The CDR3 is 14 amino acids. V was clipped by 5 bases and J by 7 bases; unmatched bases: 11. Germline-derived CDR1 and CDR2 are DFQATT and SNEGSKA (reference sequence). In DNA, the CDR3 is TGCAGTGCTGCCCGGGACTACCTTGGTAATGAGCAGTTCTTC. Protein sequence: CSAARDYLGNEQFF.

This clone was detected only a few times. The CDR3, as DNA: TGTGCCAGCAGTGAGTCAGGGGAGGCCGGGGAGCTGTTTTTT. Translated, it gives CASSESGEAGELFF. The rearrangement uses TRBV6-1 and TRBJ2-2; D might be TRBD1 or TRBD2, each matching 6 bases. V was trimmed by 3 bases and J by 6 bases, leaving 11 bases between them. The CDR3 runs 14 residues. CDR1 and CDR2 from the germline V gene are MNHNS and SASEGT.

This clone ranks as medium-sized. This rearrangement joins TRBV7-6 to TRBJ2-7, with D possibly TRBD1 on 5 matching bases. CDR3 size: 12 residues. The ends were cut back, 1 base at V and 6 bases at J, with 7 bases in the middle. Germline CDR1 is SGHVS and CDR2 is FNYEAQ. CDR3 DNA: TGTGCCAGCAGCTTAGTAGGGGCCGAGCAGTACTTC. This gives the protein CASSLVGAEQYF.

The J gene is TRBJ2-7, the V gene TRBV20-1, with D perhaps TRBD1 (6 bases). Trimming took off 4 bases at V and 3 bases at J, with 16 bases between the two ends. Germline V gives CDR1 DFQATT, CDR2 SNEGSKA (reference sequence). This CDR3 is 14 amino acids long. The CDR3 here is CSATRQAVGYEQYF. CDR3 DNA sequence: TGCAGTGCTACGAGACAGGCGGTTGGCTACGAGCAGTACTTC.

The chain uses TRBV12-3 or TRBV12-4 and TRBJ1-5, with TRBD1 matching over 8 bases. The length of the CDR3 is 19 residues. V dropped 5 bases and J dropped 0; count of bases not matched to a gene: 15. Here the CDR3 DNA reads TGTGCCAGCAGTACCCAGGGGGCGTCTTTCCGGAATAGCAATCAGCCCCAGCATTTT. It codes for CASSTQGASFRNSNQPQHF.